This T cell receptor (beta chain) was identified during a study of beta chain features in type 1 diabetes. There are 15 residues in the CDR3. Between the trimmed V and J ends, which lost 3 bases and 0 bases, there was a span of 8 bases. Germline CDR1 is LGHNA and CDR2 is YNFKEQ. The isolated RNA, all of it, was reverse transcribed, so expressed TCRB transcripts were what got sequenced. Repertoires were generated with immunoSEQ multiplex PCR, while TCRdb's copy carries only in-frame clones and drops some. This table holds some 900,000 clones, 17% found once. Sorting that relied on CD45RO/CCR7/CD25/CD127/CD95/CD27 yielded CD4+ naive, central memory, regulatory and stem cell-like memory cells. A few counts support this clone. Additional DNA sequences in this sample encode the identical CDR3.

The TCR sequence derives from a woman aged 18 to 35 in good health. The sequenced sample was naive CD4+ T cells from blood. The chain uses TRBV4-2 and TRBJ2-2, with D possibly TRBD2 on 6 matching bases. In DNA form, the CDR3 reads TGTGCCAGCAGCCAGGCGGGACCGAACACCGGGGAGCTGTTTTTT. This sequence encodes CASSQAGPNTGELFF.